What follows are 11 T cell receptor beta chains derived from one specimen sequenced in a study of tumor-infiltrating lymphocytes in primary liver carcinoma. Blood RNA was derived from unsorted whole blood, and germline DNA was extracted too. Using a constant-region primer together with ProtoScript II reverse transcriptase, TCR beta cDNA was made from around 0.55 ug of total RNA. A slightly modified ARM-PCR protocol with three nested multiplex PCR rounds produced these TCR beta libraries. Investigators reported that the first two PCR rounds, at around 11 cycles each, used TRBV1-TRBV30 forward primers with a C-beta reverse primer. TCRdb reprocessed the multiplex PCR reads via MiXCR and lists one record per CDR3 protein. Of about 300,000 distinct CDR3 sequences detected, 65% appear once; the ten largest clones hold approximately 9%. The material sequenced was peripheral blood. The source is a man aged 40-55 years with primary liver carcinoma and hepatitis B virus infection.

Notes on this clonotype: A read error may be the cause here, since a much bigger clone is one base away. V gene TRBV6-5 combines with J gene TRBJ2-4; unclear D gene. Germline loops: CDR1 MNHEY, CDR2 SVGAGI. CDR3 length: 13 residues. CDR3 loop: CASSPRTTNIHYF. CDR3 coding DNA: TGTGCCAGCAGTCCCCGGACGACGAACATTCATTACTTC.

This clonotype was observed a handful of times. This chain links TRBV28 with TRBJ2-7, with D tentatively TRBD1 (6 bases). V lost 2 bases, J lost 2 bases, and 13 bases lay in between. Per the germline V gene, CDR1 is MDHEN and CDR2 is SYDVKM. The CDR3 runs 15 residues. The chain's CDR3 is CASSLTGRWTYEQYF. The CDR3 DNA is TGTGCCAGCAGTTTAACAGGGCGGTGGACCTACGAGCAGTACTTC.

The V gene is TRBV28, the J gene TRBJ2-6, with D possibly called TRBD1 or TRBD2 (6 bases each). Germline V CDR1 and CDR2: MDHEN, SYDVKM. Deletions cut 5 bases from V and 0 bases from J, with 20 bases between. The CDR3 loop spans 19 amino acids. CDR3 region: CASSTPGQLDYSGANVLTF. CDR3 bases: TGTGCCAGCAGTACACCGGGACAACTGGACTACTCTGGGGCCAACGTCCTGACTTTC. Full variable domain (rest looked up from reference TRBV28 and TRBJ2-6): DVKVTQSSRYLVKRTGEKVFLECVQDMDHENMFWYRQDPGLGLRLIYFSYDVKMKEKGDIPEGYSVSREKKERFSLILESASTNQTSMYLCASSTPGQLDYSGANVLTFGAGSRLTVL.

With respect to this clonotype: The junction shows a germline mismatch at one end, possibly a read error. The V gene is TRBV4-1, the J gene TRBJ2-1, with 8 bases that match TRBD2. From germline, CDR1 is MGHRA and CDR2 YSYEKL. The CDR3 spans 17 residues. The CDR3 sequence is CASSQVGLAGGHHEQIF. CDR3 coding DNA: TGCGCTAGCAGCCAAGTTGGGCTAGCGGGTGGCCACCATGAGCAGATCTTC.

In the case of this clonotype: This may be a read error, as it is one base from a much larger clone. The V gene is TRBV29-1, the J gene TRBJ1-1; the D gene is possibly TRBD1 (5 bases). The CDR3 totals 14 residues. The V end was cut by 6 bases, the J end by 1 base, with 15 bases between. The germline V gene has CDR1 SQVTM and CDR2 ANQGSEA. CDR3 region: CSVVSGHRNTEAFF. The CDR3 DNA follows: TGCAGCGTCGTCTCGGGGCATCGGAACACTGAAGCTTTCTTT.

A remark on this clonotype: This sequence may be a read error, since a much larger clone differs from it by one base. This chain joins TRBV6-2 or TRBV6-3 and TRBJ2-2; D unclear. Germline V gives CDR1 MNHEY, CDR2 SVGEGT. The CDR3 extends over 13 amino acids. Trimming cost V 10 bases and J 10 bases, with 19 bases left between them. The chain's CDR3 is CATSHRSPVELFF. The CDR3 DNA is TGTGCCACTTCCCACCGGAGCCCCGTGGAGCTGTTTTTT.

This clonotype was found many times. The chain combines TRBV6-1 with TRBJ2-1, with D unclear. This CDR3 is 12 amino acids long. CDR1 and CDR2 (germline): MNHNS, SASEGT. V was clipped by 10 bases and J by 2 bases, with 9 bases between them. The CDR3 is CATARPYNEQFF. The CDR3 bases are TGTGCCACGGCAAGACCCTACAATGAGCAGTTCTTC.

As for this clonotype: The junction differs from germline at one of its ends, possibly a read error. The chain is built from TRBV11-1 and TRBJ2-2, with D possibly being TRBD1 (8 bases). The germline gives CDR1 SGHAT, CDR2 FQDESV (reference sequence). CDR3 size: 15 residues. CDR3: CASNPTGVNTGGLFF. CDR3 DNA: TGCGCCAGCAACCCGACAGGGGTCAACACCGGGGGGCTATTTTTT.

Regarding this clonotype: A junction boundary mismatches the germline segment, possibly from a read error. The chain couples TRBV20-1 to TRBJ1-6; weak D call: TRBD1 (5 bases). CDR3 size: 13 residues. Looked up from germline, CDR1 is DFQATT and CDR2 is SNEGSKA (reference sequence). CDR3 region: CSARDLGQPPLRF. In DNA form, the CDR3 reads TGCAGTGCTAGAGATCTAGGACAACCACCCCTCCGCTTT.

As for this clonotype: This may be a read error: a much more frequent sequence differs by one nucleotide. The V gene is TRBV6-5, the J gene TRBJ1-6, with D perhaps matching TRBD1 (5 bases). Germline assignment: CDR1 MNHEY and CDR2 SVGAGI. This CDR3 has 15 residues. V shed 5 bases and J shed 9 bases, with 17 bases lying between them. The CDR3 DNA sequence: TGTGCCAGCAGTCCTAAGGGGTCAGGGAGTTCACCCCTCCACTTT. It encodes CASSPKGSGSSPLHF.

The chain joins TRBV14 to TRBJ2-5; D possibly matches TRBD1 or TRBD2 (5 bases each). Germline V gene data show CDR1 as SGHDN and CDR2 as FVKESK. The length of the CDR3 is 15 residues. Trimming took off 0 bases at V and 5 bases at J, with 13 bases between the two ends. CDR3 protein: CASSQDYWGTETQYF. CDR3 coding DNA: TGTGCCAGCAGCCAAGATTATTGGGGGACGGAGACCCAGTACTTC.